These T cell receptor beta chains were read from a single sample in a study of cytomegalovirus exposure and HLA in healthy donors. Repertoires were generated with immunoSEQ multiplex PCR, while TCRdb's copy carries only in-frame clones and drops some. Of about 140,000 clones in the sample, about three quarters were seen once. Input material: PBMCs. Source of these receptors: a man aged 35-49 years in good health and CMV-seropositive. CDR3s include the opening cysteine and the closing phenylalanine or tryptophan. Each record gives: V gene, clone size, J gene, D gene, CDR3 DNA, CDR3 protein. The D gene is left open where the match is weak. Clone size is shown for a subset of rows, as once, few, many or a class of expanded clone.

TRBV13	NA	TRBJ2-3	NA	TGTGCCAGCAGCGACGGAGTTGATACGCAGTATTTT	CASSDGVDTQYF
TRBV5-6	NA	TRBJ2-3	NA	TGTGCCAGCAGCTTAACAGCCCCACGGACAGATACGCAGTATTTT	CASSLTAPRTDTQYF
TRBV5-5	NA	TRBJ2-7	TRBD1	TGTGCCAGCAGCGTCGGGACAGGGGCCTACGAGCAGTACTTC	CASSVGTGAYEQYF
TRBV7-9	NA	TRBJ2-5	TRBD2	TGTGCCAGCAGCTTAGTACTAGCGGGAGAAGAGACCCAGTACTTC	CASSLVLAGEETQYF
TRBV13	NA	TRBJ2-5	TRBD2	TGTGCCAGCATCATAAATGGAGGACTAGCGAGGGGGGAGTGTGTTCGAGAGACCCAGTACTTC	CASIINGGLARGECVRETQYF
TRBV6-5	NA	TRBJ2-2	NA	TGTGCCAGCAGTTACTCCTTAGAGGCCGGGGAGCTGTTTTTT	CASSYSLEAGELFF
TRBV28	NA	TRBJ2-7	NA	TGTGCCAGCAGTCGACTCTCGGCCTACGAGCAGTACTTC	CASSRLSAYEQYF
TRBV7-2	NA	TRBJ2-7	NA	TGTGCCAGCAGCTCCGCCGTCGGGTACGAGCAGTACTTC	CASSSAVGYEQYF
TRBV19	NA	TRBJ1-1	NA	TGTGCCAGTAGTATGGGGTACGGGAGCACTGAAGCTTTCTTT	CASSMGYGSTEAFF
TRBV7-7	NA	TRBJ1-5	NA	TGTGCTAGCAGCTCACTAAGGGCAGGGATAGGGCAGCCCCAGCATTTT	CASSSLRAGIGQPQHF
TRBV4-3	NA	TRBJ2-1	NA	TGCGCCAGCAGCCAAGAGTCTAGGGGAGGCCATGAGCAGTTCTTC	CASSQESRGGHEQFF
TRBV28	few	TRBJ1-1	TRBD1	TGTGCCAGCAGTTTCCCCGACAGGGCATCGTACACTGAAGCTTTCTTT	CASSFPDRASYTEAFF
TRBV7-8	once	TRBJ2-1	TRBD2	TGTGCCAGCAGCGCCGCTAGCGGGGGGGCCTACAATGAGCAGTTCTTC	CASSAASGGAYNEQFF
TRBV6-5	NA	TRBJ2-2	NA	TGTGCCAGCAGCACGGGACAGAACACCGGGGAGCTGTTTTTT	CASSTGQNTGELFF
TRBV4-2	NA	TRBJ1-6	NA	TGTGCCAGCAGCCAAGATCGCCGCGTCCGGGGTTCACCCCTCCACTTT	CASSQDRRVRGSPLHF
TRBV6-5	once	TRBJ1-1	NA	TGTGCCAGCAGTTTCGGACTGGGCACTGTAGCTTTCTTT	CASSFGLGTVAFF
TRBV27	NA	TRBJ1-1	NA	TGTGCCAGCAGTTTCACCGGGGGGGGCCAGGGAACTGAAGCTTTCTTT	CASSFTGGGQGTEAFF
TRBV6-1	NA	TRBJ2-7	NA	TGTGCCAGCAGTGATTTACTCGAAGAGCAGTACTTC	CASSDLLEEQYF
TRBV18	NA	TRBJ1-1	TRBD1	TGTGCCAGCTCATCTCGGGACAGCCAGACTGAAGCTTTCTTT	CASSSRDSQTEAFF
TRBV18	once	TRBJ2-3	TRBD1	TGTGCCAGCTCACCCGGGACAGTAGGGACAGATACGCAGTATTTT	CASSPGTVGTDTQYF
TRBV12-2	few	TRBJ2-3	NA	TGTGCAAGTCGCCCCAGTACAGGAACCGGCACAGATACGCAGTATTTT	CASRPSTGTGTDTQYF
TRBV18	NA	TRBJ1-2	NA	TGTGCCAGCTCACCTCGGGACATCTATGGCTACACCTTC	CASSPRDIYGYTF
TRBV2	NA	TRBJ2-3	NA	TGTGCCAGCCCTTCGGCCACCGGGACGCAGTATTTT	CASPSATGTQYF
TRBV11-3	NA	TRBJ2-5	TRBD1	TGTGCCAGCAGCATTGGACAGGGGTACTGGGAGACCCAGTACTTC	CASSIGQGYWETQYF
TRBV5-6	NA	TRBJ2-7	TRBD1	TGTGCCAGCAGCCGGGTGGGACAGGGGACCTCCTACGAGCAGTACTTC	CASSRVGQGTSYEQYF
TRBV5-1	NA	TRBJ1-1	NA	TGCGCCAGCAGCTTGGCCCCGGTTCCGAACACTGAAGCTTTCTTT	CASSLAPVPNTEAFF
TRBV7-6	few	TRBJ1-1	TRBD1	TGTGCCAGCAGCTACTACAGGGGCCCCGCTGAAGCTTTCTTT	CASSYYRGPAEAFF
TRBV7-9	NA	TRBJ1-4	NA	TGTGCCAGCATCAAGGGCTCAGACAGATACAATGAAAAACTGTTTTTT	CASIKGSDRYNEKLFF
TRBV10-3	NA	TRBJ1-1	NA	TGTGCCATCAGTGAGGCCCCACGACAGGTTTCTCCCTCTGAAGCTTTCTTT	CAISEAPRQVSPSEAFF
TRBV7-9	NA	TRBJ1-5	NA	TGTGCCAGCAGCGACCGGGGAGGCGATCAGCCCCAGCATTTT	CASSDRGGDQPQHF
TRBV5-1	NA	TRBJ1-1	TRBD1	TGCGCCAGCAGCCCAGGATTACAGGGGGTGCTCCCCCTTGAAGCTTTCTTT	CASSPGLQGVLPLEAFF
TRBV19	NA	TRBJ2-6	NA	TGTGCCACCTCTGGGCCCCCGGGAATTAACTCTGGGGCCAACGTCCTGACTTTC	CATSGPPGINSGANVLTF
TRBV5-1	NA	TRBJ1-3	NA	TGCGCCAGCAGCTTGGCCGGAGGGGTTTCTGGAAACACCATATATTTT	CASSLAGGVSGNTIYF
TRBV7-9	NA	TRBJ2-7	TRBD2	TGTGCCAGCAGCCCTAGCGGGAGGGCGTACGAGCAGTACTTC	CASSPSGRAYEQYF
TRBV9	once	TRBJ1-2	NA	TGTGCCAGCAGCCCGGGAGAACCGGCCCTCTATGGCTACACCTTC	CASSPGEPALYGYTF
TRBV19	NA	TRBJ1-1	NA	TGTGCTAGTGACATGAACACTGAAGCTTTCTTT	CASDMNTEAFF
TRBV7-9	NA	TRBJ1-1	NA	TGTGCCAGCACCCCCCAGTCCGGGACAATAAACACTGAAGCTTTCTTT	CASTPQSGTINTEAFF
TRBV6-4	NA	TRBJ2-3	TRBD2	TGTGCCAGCAGTGAGCTAGCGGGCACAGATACGCAGTATTTT	CASSELAGTDTQYF
TRBV4-2	NA	TRBJ2-1	TRBD2	TGTGCCAGCAGCCAACCCGACGGACTAGCGGAGAGTCGCAATGAGCAGTTCTTC	CASSQPDGLAESRNEQFF
TRBV10-3	NA	TRBJ2-7	TRBD1	TGTGCCATCAGTGCCGGGACAGGGGGCTACGAGCAGTACTTC	CAISAGTGGYEQYF
TRBV6-1	NA	TRBJ2-2	TRBD2	TGTGCCAGCAGTAAAGCGCGGGGGACCTCCTCCACCGGGGAGCTGTTTTTT	CASSKARGTSSTGELFF
TRBV20-1	NA	TRBJ2-5	NA	TGCAGCGGAGTTTTTATAGAGACCCAGTACTTC	CSGVFIETQYF
TRBV7-2	NA	TRBJ2-7	TRBD1	TGTGCCAGCAGCTTAGAACAGGGGACGTACGAGCAGTACTTC	CASSLEQGTYEQYF
TRBV7-7	NA	TRBJ2-3	TRBD2	TGTGCTAGCAGCTCATGCCAGCGGGGGACAAGGTTAGATACGCAGTATTTT	CASSSCQRGTRLDTQYF
TRBV28	NA	TRBJ2-7	TRBD1	TGTGCCAGCAGCAGGACAGGGTCCTTTAAGGAGCAGTACTTC	CASSRTGSFKEQYF
TRBV18	once	TRBJ1-1	NA	TGTGCCAGCTCACCGACCCCGATGGAAGCAGGGCGGGCTTTCTTT	CASSPTPMEAGRAFF
TRBV29-1	NA	TRBJ2-2	NA	TGCAGCGTTGTCGGGGGGCGAAACACCGGGGAGCTGTTTTTT	CSVVGGRNTGELFF
TRBV19	NA	TRBJ2-2	NA	TGTGCCACTTTAACGGAGGGGGCCACCGGGGAGCTGTTTTTT	CATLTEGATGELFF
TRBV5-1	NA	TRBJ2-3	TRBD2	TGCGCCAGCAGCTTATACGGGGGGGGCCGTGGAGGCACAGATACGCAGTATTTT	CASSLYGGGRGGTDTQYF
TRBV7-8	NA	TRBJ2-1	TRBD2	TGTGCCAGCAGCCTACGAATAGCGGGAGATCATGAGCAGTTCTTC	CASSLRIAGDHEQFF
TRBV7-6	NA	TRBJ2-1	TRBD2	TGTGCCAGCAGCTTATATATGACTGGCGGGAGAGTCCACAATGAGCAGTTCTTC	CASSLYMTGGRVHNEQFF
TRBV5-1	NA	TRBJ2-2	NA	TGCGCCAGCAGCTTAGGGACTGGGACCTGGAACACCGGGGAGCTGTTTTTT	CASSLGTGTWNTGELFF
TRBV29-1	NA	TRBJ2-1	NA	TGCAGCGTTGGATACCCACGGGGTCGGGAGAATGAGCAGTTCTTC	CSVGYPRGRENEQFF
TRBV7-9	NA	TRBJ1-2	TRBD1	TGTGCCAGCAGCCCGATGACAGGGACTGACTATGGCTACACCTTC	CASSPMTGTDYGYTF
TRBV6-1	NA	TRBJ2-1	NA	TGTGCCAGCGAACAGGTCTTTACCTACAATGAGCAGCTCTTC	CASEQVFTYNEQLF
TRBV5-1	NA	TRBJ2-3	NA	TGCGCCAGCAGCTTGGCAGTGGTCAGCACAGATACGCAGTATTTT	CASSLAVVSTDTQYF
TRBV19	NA	TRBJ2-1	TRBD1	TGTGCCAGTGCCTGGGGACAGCCTTACAATGAGCAGTTCTTC	CASAWGQPYNEQFF
TRBV14	NA	TRBJ2-7	TRBD2	TGTGCCAGCAGCCTTACCGGGAGGTACGAGCAGTACTTC	CASSLTGRYEQYF
TRBV2	NA	TRBJ2-3	NA	TGTGCCAGCAGTGGCTCCGCGGTAGCGAGTAGCACAGATACGCAGTATTTT	CASSGSAVASSTDTQYF